Sequencing of this T cell receptor (beta chain) was carried out in a study of radiotherapy plus CTLA-4 blockade in lung cancer. Study background: Of all patients, around 18% responded objectively and roughly 31% showed disease control. General study points: According to reports, early shifts in blood T cell clones, alongside interferon-beta, forecast response most accurately.

As regards this clone: Its antigen is as yet unknown.

The CDR3 covers 13 residues. The V and J ends lost 9 bases and 5 bases, in that order; junction bases with no gene match: 4. CDR1 is ENHRY and CDR2 is SYGVKD in the germline V gene. The assay was immunoSEQ multiplex PCR, and TCRdb's table has in-frame clones only and misses some. Of some 51,000 clones listed, about 76% are singletons. Sequenced material: peripheral blood, taken from a patient treated with radiotherapy plus ipilimumab. This sequence originates from a human donor with non-small cell lung cancer whose response to radiotherapy plus ipilimumab could not be evaluated. V and J are TRBV10-3 and TRBJ1-6, with 7 bases that match TRBD1. CDR3 protein: CAIAGTDNSPLHF. The DNA for the CDR3 is TGTGCCATAGCCGGGACAGATAATTCACCCCTCCACTTT.